These 8 T cell receptor beta chains were all obtained from the same sample, sequenced in a study of response to subunit inactivated influenza vaccine. Each CDR3 protein gets one entry after TCRdb re-called the RT-PCR reads with MiXCR. The table records some 640,000 distinct CDR3 sequences, about 15% of them present only once. Sequenced material: PBMCs from blood, taken approximately 15 days before vaccination. The receptors originated from a man aged 45-65 years who received an inactivated influenza vaccine.

The V and J genes are TRBV5-6 and TRBJ1-1; no reliable D call. The V end lost 1 base, the J end lost 1 base, and 8 bases lay between the germline ends. The V gene's germline CDR1 is SGHDT and CDR2 YYEEEE. CDR3 length: 14 residues. Written as DNA, the CDR3 is TGTGCCAGCAGCTTGTCTTGGGGGAACACTGAAGCTTTCTTT. The encoded protein is CASSLSWGNTEAFF.

In its sample, this clonotype was seen a few times. The J gene is TRBJ1-1, the V gene TRBV6-4; weak D call: TRBD1 (6 bases). Trimming stripped 0 bases from V and 1 base from J, with 18 bases between. The CDR3 is 18 residues long. Germline V gene data show CDR1 as MRHNA and CDR2 as SNTAGT. CDR3 in amino acids: CASSDSMKGGSGNTEAFF. CDR3 bases: TGTGCCAGCAGTGACTCGATGAAGGGGGGCTCGGGGAACACTGAAGCTTTCTTT.

The chain joins TRBV4-3 to TRBJ2-1, with 8 positions matching TRBD2. CDR1 and CDR2 (germline): LGHNA, YSLEER. The J segment lost 3 bases and the V segment lost 3 bases, leaving 10 bases of the junction unmatched. This CDR3 has 17 amino acids. The chain's CDR3 is CASSHQLLAEGYNEQFF. CDR3 in DNA: TGCGCCAGCAGCCATCAATTACTAGCGGAGGGCTACAATGAGCAGTTCTTC.

The chain recombines TRBV12-3 or TRBV12-4 with TRBJ2-7, with D unclear. The V gene lost 1 base and the J gene lost 7 bases, with 5 bases spanning the gap. The length of the CDR3 is 11 residues. CDR3 amino acids: CASSLVREQYF. In DNA, the CDR3 is TGTGCCAGCAGTTTAGTTAGGGAGCAGTACTTC.

Many counts were recorded for this clonotype. The genes are TRBV5-1 and TRBJ2-3, with D uncertain. The V end lost 0 bases, the J end lost 2 bases, and 10 bases lay between the germline ends. Germline loops: CDR1 SGHRS, CDR2 YFSETQ. This CDR3 comprises 15 residues. CDR3 in amino acids: CASSLARGYTDTQYF. The CDR3 DNA follows: TGCGCCAGCAGCTTGGCCCGAGGATACACAGATACGCAGTATTTT.

This clonotype was observed a few times. The chain recombines TRBV7-9 with TRBJ2-7, with 12 bases lining up with TRBD2. V lost 8 bases to trimming and J lost 6 bases; unmatched junction nucleotides: 2. Germline V gene data show CDR1 as SEHNR and CDR2 as FQNEAQ (reference sequence). This CDR3 has 12 amino acids. DNA of the CDR3: TGTGCCAGCGGGACTAGCGGGCGCGAGCAGTACTTC. It yields the protein CASGTSGREQYF.

There are a few counts of this clonotype. This sequence joins TRBV7-9 and TRBJ2-3, with 11 bases that match TRBD1. V lost 3 bases and J lost 4; bases outside the gene matches: 3. The CDR3 runs to 15 residues. Germline-derived CDR1 and CDR2 are SEHNR and FQNEAQ (reference sequence). The CDR3 protein is CASSFGTGGPDTQYF. The CDR3 coding sequence is TGTGCCAGCAGCTTTGGGACAGGGGGACCAGATACGCAGTATTTT.

This clonotype was seen many times. This sequence joins TRBV20-1 and TRBJ2-5; no clear D. This CDR3 spans 12 amino acids. The germline gives CDR1 DFQATT, CDR2 SNEGSKA (reference sequence). The ends were cut back, 5 bases at V and 5 bases at J, with 12 bases in the middle. The CDR3 sequence is CSARTPGETQYF. For the CDR3, the DNA is TGCAGTGCTCGGACGCCTGGCGAGACCCAGTACTTC.